One and the same sample provided the 25 T cell receptor beta chains below, sequenced in a study of technical replicates of blood from a few donors. Profiled with immunoSEQ multiplex PCR; TCRdb holds only in-frame clones, not every one. The table has 70,000 to 95,000 clones, approximately 94% seen once. Material for sequencing was T cells isolated from PBMCs. These TCRs come from a human donor in good health.

The V and J genes are TRBV9 and TRBJ1-1; perhaps TRBD1 as D (5 bases). Per the germline V gene, CDR1 is SGDLS and CDR2 is YYNGEE. V was shortened by 3 bases and J by 4 bases, with 19 bases between the two germline ends. The CDR3 extends over 16 amino acids. The CDR3 loop reads CASSAYSPGGGTEAFF. The CDR3 DNA sequence: TGTGCCAGCAGCGCCTACTCACCCGGGGGGGGCACTGAAGCTTTCTTT.

The gene calls are TRBV11-2 and TRBJ1-2; a possible D gene is TRBD1 (5 bases). Germline V gene lookup returns CDR1 SGHAT and CDR2 FQNNGV. With 0 bases removed from V and 5 bases from J, the gap between germline ends came to 7 bases. The CDR3 sequence is 13 residues long. The CDR3 nucleotides read TGTGCCAGCAGCTTAGAACCAGGGTATGGCTACACCTTC. Translated: CASSLEPGYGYTF. The full variable domain, with the rest looked up from reference TRBV11-2 and TRBJ1-2, is EAGVAQSPRYKIIEKRQSVAFWCNPISGHATLYWYQQILGQGPKLLIQFQNNGVVDDSQLPKDRFSAERLKGVDSTLKIQPAKLEDSAVYLCASSLEPGYGYTFGSGTRLTVV.

V usage is TRBV4-1 and J usage is TRBJ2-1; tentatively, D is TRBD1 (6 bases). V shed 6 bases and J shed 7 bases, with 28 bases lying between them. The CDR3 sequence is 18 residues long. Germline lookup yields CDR1 MGHRA and CDR2 YSYEKL. CDR3 nucleotides: TGCGCCAGCAGTCCGCTCCCCGGACAGTCCCAGAGGGGGAATGAGCAGTTCTTC. Translating it yields CASSPLPGQSQRGNEQFF.

This clone was detected a few times. The V gene is TRBV19, the J gene TRBJ1-5; TRBD1 matches at 7 bases. The germline V gene encodes CDR1 LNHDA and CDR2 SQIVND (reference sequence). V was clipped by 8 bases and J by 2 bases; unmatched bases: 3. This CDR3 contains 13 residues. The chain's CDR3 is CASDDRGNQPQHF. In DNA, the CDR3 is TGTGCCAGTGACGACAGGGGCAATCAGCCCCAGCATTTT.

The chain has TRBV19 and TRBJ1-6; 9 bases align to TRBD1. In germline, CDR1 is LNHDA, CDR2 SQIVND (reference sequence). V trimming: 2 bases; J trimming: 0 bases; junction bases outside the gene matches: 5. This CDR3 spans 18 amino acids. The CDR3 nucleotides are TGTGCCAGTAGTATAATCGACAGGGGGAGCTCCTATAATTCACCCCTCCACTTT. Translated: CASSIIDRGSSYNSPLHF. Looking up the rest from reference TRBV19 and TRBJ1-6 gives the full variable domain: DGGITQSPKYLFRKEGQNVTLSCEQNLNHDAMYWYRQDPGQGLRLIYYSQIVNDFQKGDIAEGYSVSREKKESFPLTVTSAQKNPTAFYLCASSIIDRGSSYNSPLHFGNGTRLTVT.

This clone was counted a single time. The chain couples TRBV5-6 to TRBJ2-7, with TRBD2 as a possible D gene (6 bases). Germline CDR1 reads SGHDT; CDR2 reads YYEEEE. Trimming left V 4 bases short and J 0 bases short, with 8 bases between. There are 13 residues in the CDR3. For the CDR3, the DNA is TGTGCCAGCAGCCCCGGGAGCTCCTACGAGCAGTACTTC. It specifies CASSPGSSYEQYF.

This chain uses TRBV10-3 with TRBJ1-6; possibly TRBD1 for D (6 bases). Deletions cut 10 bases from V and 0 bases from J, with 22 bases between. Looked up from germline, CDR1 is ENHRY and CDR2 is SYGVKD. This CDR3 is built from 18 residues. CDR3 DNA sequence: TGTGCCACCAAGCTGTCGAGCGGACAGAGCTCCTATAATTCACCCCTCCACTTT. This sequence encodes CATKLSSGQSSYNSPLHF.

The J gene is TRBJ2-1, the V gene TRBV6-5; D possibly corresponds to TRBD2 (6 bases). Germline assignment: CDR1 MNHEY and CDR2 SVGAGI. CDR3 size: 14 residues. Trimming cost V 6 bases and J 10 bases, with 19 bases left between them. The DNA of the CDR3 is TGTGCCAGCAGGTCCGGAGGCGGGATAAAGGAGCAGTTCTTC. This translates into CASRSGGGIKEQFF.

V usage is TRBV5-1 and J usage is TRBJ2-7, with D possibly matching TRBD2 (5 bases). V lost 2 bases and J 2 bases, leaving 14 bases between the germline ends. Germline V lookup: CDR1 SGHRS, CDR2 YFSETQ. The CDR3 length is 15 residues. Here the CDR3 reads CASSFGWEPTYEQYF. The CDR3, as DNA: TGCGCCAGCAGCTTTGGGTGGGAGCCCACCTACGAGCAGTACTTC.

The chain joins TRBV30 to TRBJ2-1; TRBD2 aligns across 7 bases. The CDR3 loop spans 12 amino acids. The V gene end was trimmed by 0 bases and the J gene end by 7 bases; junction bases not matched to a gene: 0. CDR1 is GTSNPN, CDR2 SVGIG, per germline (reference sequence). CDR3 residues: CAWSVGRNEQFF. Here the CDR3 DNA reads TGTGCCTGGAGTGTCGGGAGGAATGAGCAGTTCTTC.

The chain uses TRBV27 and TRBJ2-1; 7 positions match TRBD2. V shed 8 bases, J shed 6 bases, and the junction held 7 bases outside the gene matches. In germline, CDR1 is MNHEY, CDR2 SMNVEV (reference sequence). The CDR3 spans 13 residues. The DNA for the CDR3 is TGTGCCAGCGGACTAGTCGGGTTCAATGAGCAGTTCTTC. Its protein product is CASGLVGFNEQFF.

The chain uses TRBV5-1 and TRBJ1-3, with D unresolved. The CDR3 is 12 residues long. Trimming shortened V by 0 bases and J by 8 bases, and 6 bases separated the two germline ends. Germline-derived CDR1 and CDR2 are SGHRS and YFSETQ. The CDR3 region is CASSLEGDTIYF. In DNA, the CDR3 is TGCGCCAGCAGCTTGGAGGGAGACACCATATATTTT.

This clone was seen just once. The rearrangement links TRBV10-2 to TRBJ2-1; D not certain. CDR1 is WSHSY and CDR2 is SAAADI in the germline V gene. Deletions cut 8 bases from V and 7 bases from J, with 9 bases between. The CDR3 has 11 residues. CDR3 DNA sequence: TGCGCCAGCCTAACAGTTAATGAGCAGTTCTTC. Translated: CASLTVNEQFF.

The chain carries TRBV19 and TRBJ1-5, with TRBD1 matching over 9 bases. Germline CDR1 and CDR2: LNHDA and SQIVND (reference sequence). The CDR3 runs 16 residues. The trim removed 7 bases at V and 3 bases at J, leaving 10 bases unmatched. CDR3 residues: CASMTIDRGDNQPQHF. The CDR3, as DNA: TGTGCCAGTATGACTATTGACAGGGGGGACAATCAGCCCCAGCATTTT.

V usage is TRBV7-6 and J usage is TRBJ1-5; D remains unclear. V was pared by 0 bases and J by 2 bases, with 8 bases between. The germline CDR1 and CDR2 sequences are SGHVS and FNYEAQ. The CDR3 runs to 15 residues. The CDR3 protein is CASSLAPPGNQPQHF. The CDR3 DNA sequence: TGTGCCAGCAGCTTAGCCCCCCCCGGCAATCAGCCCCAGCATTTT.

This clone has just one count. This sequence joins TRBV27 and TRBJ2-3; tentative D call: TRBD1 (5 bases). The germline V gene has CDR1 MNHEY and CDR2 SMNVEV (reference sequence). CDR3 length: 15 amino acids. Deletions cut 5 bases from V and 0 bases from J, with 12 bases between. CDR3 coding DNA: TGTGCCAGCAGTCCCCAAGGGGCGAGCACAGATACGCAGTATTTT. It translates to CASSPQGASTDTQYF.

The chain combines TRBV6-1 with TRBJ2-7; 9 bases agree with TRBD2. This CDR3 is built from 15 residues. V was pared by 7 bases and J by 5 bases, with 12 bases of the junction left unmatched. Germline V gene data show CDR1 as MNHNS and CDR2 as SASEGT. The CDR3 DNA reads TGTGCCAGCATGTCGGGACTAGCACGGATCCACGAGCAGTACTTC. Amino acid sequence: CASMSGLARIHEQYF.

V gene TRBV4-2 combines with J gene TRBJ1-1; possible D gene TRBD1, 5 bases. There are 14 residues in the CDR3. Germline V gene data show CDR1 as LGHNA and CDR2 as YNFKEQ. Trimming stripped 7 bases from V and 0 bases from J, with 12 bases between. Here the CDR3 DNA reads TGTGCCAGCATCGACAGCCAGTTGAACACTGAAGCTTTCTTT. It specifies CASIDSQLNTEAFF.

The chain links TRBV5-4 to TRBJ2-5, with TRBD2 matching over 9 bases. The germline CDR1 and CDR2 sequences are SGHNT and YYREEE (reference sequence). The V segment lost 1 base and the J segment 2 bases; nucleotides outside the gene matches: 6. This CDR3 has 16 residues. The CDR3 here is CASSLNPTSGQETQYF. The CDR3 nucleotides read TGTGCCAGCAGCTTGAACCCGACTAGCGGACAAGAGACCCAGTACTTC. The whole variable domain, filled in from reference TRBV5-4 and TRBJ2-5, reads ETGVTQSPTHLIKTRGQQVTLRCSSQSGHNTVSWYQQALGQGPQFIFQYYREEENGRGNFPPRFSGLQFPNYSSELNVNALELDDSALYLCASSLNPTSGQETQYFGPGTRLLVL.

This clone was recorded only once. J is TRBJ1-4 and V is TRBV5-1; 8 bases map to TRBD1. Trimming took 2 bases from V and 8 from J; bases not matched to a gene: 2. The CDR3 runs 13 residues. Germline-derived CDR1 and CDR2 are SGHRS and YFSETQ. The chain's CDR3 is CASSFGTGEKLFF. CDR3 sequence (DNA): TGCGCCAGCAGCTTTGGGACAGGAGAAAAACTGTTTTTT.

The chain is built from TRBV29-1 and TRBJ2-1; 10 bases are shared with TRBD1. Germline CDR1 is SQVTM and CDR2 is ANQGSEA. With V trimmed by 4 bases and J by 6 bases, 6 bases remained unmatched. The CDR3 totals 14 residues. CDR3 sequence (DNA): TGCAGCGTTGTGGGGGACAGGGGATCCAATGAGCAGTTCTTC. This codes for CSVVGDRGSNEQFF.

CDR3 amino acids: CATSRGQMEYGYTF. As DNA, the CDR3 is TGTGCCACCAGCAGGGGACAGATGGAATATGGCTACACCTTC. V is TRBV15 and J is TRBJ1-2; TRBD1 aligns across 7 bases. This CDR3 spans 14 amino acids. V dropped 3 bases and J dropped 5; count of bases not matched to a gene: 6. Germline V gene data show CDR1 as LNHNV and CDR2 as YYDKDF (reference sequence).

The rearrangement uses TRBV7-9 and TRBJ2-1, with D possibly being TRBD2 (6 bases). The V gene lost 4 bases and the J gene lost 0 bases, with 7 bases spanning the gap. The germline CDR1 and CDR2 sequences are SEHNR and FQNEAQ (reference sequence). There are 14 residues in the CDR3. CDR3 loop: CASSYGSSYNEQFF. The CDR3, as DNA: TGTGCCAGCAGCTACGGGAGCTCCTACAATGAGCAGTTCTTC. The whole variable domain, remainder taken from reference TRBV7-9 and TRBJ2-1, is DTGVSQNPRHKITKRGQNVTFRCDPISEHNRLYWYRQTLGQGPEFLTYFQNEAQLEKSRLLSDRFSAERPKGSFSTLEIQRTEQGDSAMYLCASSYGSSYNEQFFGPGTRLTVL.

The genes are TRBV4-1 and TRBJ1-1, with D perhaps matching TRBD1 (6 bases). V lost 0 bases, J lost 4 bases, and 15 bases lay in between. CDR1 and CDR2 (germline): MGHRA, YSYEKL. CDR3 length: 16 residues. CDR3 DNA: TGCGCCAGCAGCCAAGATCGGCGTTCAGGGGCCACTGAAGCTTTCTTT. Its translation is CASSQDRRSGATEAFF.

This clone has just one count. The rearrangement links TRBV19 to TRBJ2-5, with 9 bases identical to TRBD2. Per germline, CDR1 LNHDA and CDR2 SQIVND (reference sequence). Trimming at V came to 9 bases and at J to 5 bases, leaving 13 bases not matched to a gene. This CDR3 has 15 residues. CDR3 DNA sequence: TGTGCCAGCCAACGGGCCAGCGGGGGGATTGAGACCCAGTACTTC. Translating gives CASQRASGGIETQYF. The whole variable domain, filled in from reference TRBV19 and TRBJ2-5, reads DGGITQSPKYLFRKEGQNVTLSCEQNLNHDAMYWYRQDPGQGLRLIYYSQIVNDFQKGDIAEGYSVSREKKESFPLTVTSAQKNPTAFYLCASQRASGGIETQYFGPGTRLLVL.